The entry that follows covers one T cell receptor (beta chain) sequence. The target of this receptor is not known. There are no base qualities to consult, and no much larger clone falls within one base. The library was generated by the immunoSEQ multiplex PCR assay. Sequencing was run at survey resolution with two replicates of around 200 ng each, for a total of roughly 400 ng of DNA per sample. Using multiplex PCR primers aimed at V and J genes, the hsTCRB kit picked up rearranged TCRB sequences in genomic DNA. The CDR3 region was amplified in a first PCR of 31 cycles using the QIAGEN Multiplex PCR Kit. Sample barcodes and Illumina adapters were added to each replicate in a roughly 8-cycle second PCR. Pooled libraries were quantified using a QuantStudio 6 and the KAPA library quantification kit. Around 14 pM of pooled libraries went onto an Illumina MiSeq for sequencing, using single-end reads of 156 cycles plus an index read of 15 cycles. On the authors' methods: Of some 170,000 unique clonotypes, around 1.5% were flagged by VDJdb annotation as previously reported viral-epitope-specific clonotypes. Raw reads were processed by the immunoSEQ Data Assistant and immunoSEQ Analyzer into normalized, annotated TCRB repertoires. Clonotypes were analyzed with the immunarch R package version 0.6.5 and BioAnalyzer. Before richness was estimated, every repertoire was downsampled to match the clone count of the smallest repertoire. Clonotypes were sorted into expanded, contracted or novel categories with Fisher's exact tests, where novel meant the clonotype had zero frequency before treatment. GLIPH2 clustered significantly changed CDR3 beta sequences using simulation_depth=1000 and kmer_min_depth=3, excluding CDR3s shorter than five residues. TCRdb carries this immuneACCESS record with in-frame sequences only. Its versions omit some clonotypes, under half of them owing to an unresolved V gene in the studies checked, with the rest unexplained. The V and J calls and clone size were taken over from that table, and D and trimming were inferred from the DNA. The sample data list 1,300 or so clones, and 84% of these were observed just once. The top ten hold about 15% of the sample.

The cysteine opens and the phenylalanine closes a CDR3 of 13 amino acids. The retained sequence is limited to the CDR3, 39 bases, with the frame set at the first base. V gives up 4 bases and J gives up 0 bases, and the segment between their germline ends measures 9 bases. CDR1 and CDR2 were assigned from the germline V gene (reference sequence) as GTSNPN and SVGIG. Bulk bone marrow was analyzed without sorting T-cell subsets. Immunosequencing of the TCR beta CDR3 regions was performed on bone marrow from about a dozen myelodysplastic syndrome patients before and after hypomethylating agent therapy. For longitudinal repertoire tracking, every patient provided one baseline bone marrow and two to three bone marrows collected at different post-treatment timepoints. Whole bone marrow served as the source for genomic DNA extraction, with DNA quality checked using TapeStation, NanoDrop OneC and PicoGreen assays.

The data stem from a study of hypomethylating agent response in myelodysplastic syndrome (dated by TCRdb to about 2021). A note on the overall study: The hypomethylating agent given was azacitidine in about 70% of the 11 patients and decitabine in 3 of 11 patients. Of the myelodysplastic syndrome patients in the cohort, several were male and 2 were female. On average the patients were 72.2 +/- 6.3 years old, and a diploid cytogenetic profile was seen most often. The mutation found most frequently was TET2, which appeared in about 50% of the 11 patients. Six or seven patients had a response of complete response or hematologic improvement, and roughly 5 patients did not respond. Response was defined as complete response or hematologic improvement, and patients who met neither criterion were classified as non-responders. Beyond this particular receptor, the publication reports: Because the healthy control donors and the MDS patients were not matched by age, the comparison between MDS and healthy samples could have been affected. No significant change in richness, rarefaction diversity or clonality was detected after hypomethylating agent treatment, either across all patients or within response groups. Whether the shared GLIPH2 clusters possibly recognize novel MDS antigens was not confirmed and still needs to be tested experimentally. Responders more often showed novel clonotypes emerging, while non-responders displayed more contracted clonotypes after treatment. Only 11 to 12 patients were analyzed, so the study cohort was small.

The rearranged segments are TRBV30 and TRBJ2-5; 5 matching bases give a weak D call of TRBD2. This TCR was sampled from a human donor with myelodysplastic syndrome. This sample comprised bone marrow, obtained before or after starting hypomethylating agent treatment for myelodysplastic syndrome (not recorded which). The sequenced DNA: TGTGCCTGGAACGGAGCGGACCAAGAGACCCAGTACTTC. The encoded protein is CAWNGADQETQYF. The CDR3, completed at both ends by the reference TRBV30 and TRBJ2-5 genes, gives the full variable domain SQTIHQWPATLVQPVGSPLSLECTVEGTSNPNLYWYRQAAGRGLQLLFYSVGIGQISSEVPQNLSASRPQDRQFILSSKKLLLSDSGFYLCAWNGADQETQYFGPGTRLLVL.